The 22 T cell receptor beta chains below were found in one sample sequenced in a study of blood T cells in healthy people across ages. A second roughly 7 to 12 cycle PCR used barcoded and J-beta primers. TCRdb analysed the 5' RACE reads with MiXCR anew, one entry per CDR3 protein. This sample has about 800,000 distinct CDR3 sequences, with less than 60% found just once. Material: blood. These TCRs come from a man older than 75 in good health.

This chain connects TRBV6-5 to TRBJ2-3; D unresolved. V shed 2 bases and J shed 0 bases, with 18 bases lying between them. Germline lookup yields CDR1 MNHEY and CDR2 SVGAGI. This CDR3 is built from 18 residues. The CDR3, as DNA: TGTGCCAGCAGTTACCCCAACCGACCGGTTCTCAGCACAGATACGCAGTATTTT. It translates to CASSYPNRPVLSTDTQYF.

This clonotype was seen a handful of times. The chain employs TRBV20-1 and TRBJ2-5, with D perhaps matching TRBD1 (5 bases). CDR1 is DFQATT and CDR2 is SNEGSKA in the germline V gene (reference sequence). V was shortened by 4 bases and J by 5 bases, with 8 bases between the two germline ends. CDR3 length: 11 amino acids. The CDR3 reads CSAMKGETQYF. The CDR3 nucleotides are TGCAGTGCTATGAAGGGGGAGACCCAGTACTTC.

V gene TRBV11-2 combines with J gene TRBJ2-5; 7 bases are a match to TRBD1. CDR3 size: 17 residues. CDR1 and CDR2 (germline): SGHAT, FQNNGV. J lost 4 bases, V lost 4 bases, and 15 bases had no gene match. The CDR3 loop is CASSSRVGTATGETQYF. DNA of the CDR3: TGTGCCAGCAGCTCCCGGGTGGGGACAGCGACGGGAGAGACCCAGTACTTC.

CDR3 bases: TGCGCCAGCAGCTTGGACAGGGGGATAAATGAGCAGTTCTTC. It encodes CASSLDRGINEQFF. The chain is built from TRBV5-1 and TRBJ2-1; the match to TRBD1 covers 8 bases. The CDR3 has 14 residues. Germline CDR1 is SGHRS and CDR2 is YFSETQ. V lost 0 bases and J lost 7; bases outside the gene matches: 3.

In its sample, this clonotype was seen a few times. This CDR3 reads CASSLDRTSGKYNEQFF. The CDR3 bases are TGTGCCAGCAGCTTAGATAGGACTAGCGGGAAGTACAATGAGCAGTTCTTC. The rearrangement links TRBV7-2 to TRBJ2-1; 12 bases line up with TRBD2. Germline trimming cut 1 base from V and 4 bases from J; bases unmatched to any gene: 5. CDR1 and CDR2 (germline): SGHTA, FQGNSA. The CDR3 loop spans 17 amino acids.

The chain has TRBV10-3 and TRBJ2-3; 11 positions agree with TRBD1. The CDR3 covers 15 residues. V trimming: 6 bases; J trimming: 5 bases; junction bases outside the gene matches: 7. The germline CDR1 and CDR2 sequences are ENHRY and SYGVKD. For the CDR3, the DNA is TGTGCCATCAGAAGGACAGGGGGCGAAGGAGATACGCAGTATTTT. This gives the protein CAIRRTGGEGDTQYF.

V and J are TRBV12-3 or TRBV12-4 and TRBJ2-2; no clear D. This CDR3 spans 11 amino acids. V shed 5 bases and J shed 7 bases, with 5 bases lying between them. CDR3 DNA sequence: TGTGCCAGCAGTCCGCGCGGGGAGCTGTTTTTT. Its protein product is CASSPRGELFF.

This clonotype was seen more than once but under ten times. The V gene is TRBV20-1, the J gene TRBJ2-1; TRBD2 matches at 9 bases. The CDR3 runs 14 residues. V gave up 1 base and J gave up 10 bases; unmatched junction bases: 8. Germline loops: CDR1 DFQATT, CDR2 SNEGSKA (reference sequence). CDR3 protein: CSARASGLAGEQFF. Written as DNA, the CDR3 is TGCAGTGCTAGAGCTTCGGGACTAGCCGGAGAGCAGTTCTTC.

This clonotype was recorded many times. V and J are TRBV20-1 and TRBJ1-1; D gene uncertain. From germline, CDR1 is DFQATT and CDR2 SNEGSKA (reference sequence). CDR3 length: 13 amino acids. V was trimmed by 1 base and J by 0 bases, leaving 6 bases between them. CDR3 DNA: TGCAGTGCTAGAGGGTACCTGAACACTGAAGCTTTCTTT. Translating it yields CSARGYLNTEAFF.

In this sample, this clonotype turned up a few times. This chain links TRBV20-1 with TRBJ2-1; D ambiguous. The CDR3 covers 14 residues. Trimming shortened V by 0 bases and J by 4 bases, and 10 bases separated the two germline ends. CDR1 is DFQATT, CDR2 SNEGSKA, per germline (reference sequence). In DNA form, the CDR3 reads TGCAGTGCTAGAGACCCTAAGACTTACAATGAGCAGTTCTTC. It encodes CSARDPKTYNEQFF.

This chain uses TRBV29-1 with TRBJ2-1; 10 nucleotides align to TRBD2. The CDR3 spans 15 residues. Germline lookup yields CDR1 SQVTM and CDR2 ANQGSEA. J was trimmed by 5 bases and V by 4 bases; bases with no gene match: 8. The CDR3 nucleotides are TGCAGCGTTGGCGAGCGGGAGGGGACTGACAATGAGCAGTTCTTC. It translates to CSVGEREGTDNEQFF.

The chain is built from TRBV7-2 and TRBJ2-7, with a possible D match to TRBD1 (8 bases). V gave up 4 bases and J gave up 0 bases, with 22 bases separating them. This CDR3 is 18 amino acids long. Looked up from germline, CDR1 is SGHTA and CDR2 is FQGNSA. CDR3 sequence (DNA): TGTGCCAGCAGCTCCTATGGCGGGAGTGACAGGGGCTCCTACGAGCAGTACTTC. The encoded protein is CASSSYGGSDRGSYEQYF.

This clonotype was seen a handful of times. The chain couples TRBV6-6 to TRBJ2-3; unclear D gene. The CDR3 consists of 13 residues. The germline V and J ends were trimmed by 6 bases and 6 bases, with 13 bases remaining between them. Germline V gene sequence: CDR1 MNHNY, CDR2 SVGAGI (reference sequence). CDR3 in DNA: TGTGCCAGCAGACCTCCCTCGTCCGATACGCAGTATTTT. Translation gives CASRPPSSDTQYF.

As for this clonotype: Given a much more abundant clone one base away, this may be a read error. The chain couples TRBV7-2 to TRBJ1-1; D is unresolved. Germline V gene sequence: CDR1 SGHTA, CDR2 FQGNSA. The V gene lost 0 bases and the J gene lost 10 bases, with 12 bases spanning the gap. CDR3 length: 13 amino acids. CDR3 sequence (DNA): TGTGCCAGCAGCTTAGCGGGAATCATGGGAGCTTTCTTT. This encodes CASSLAGIMGAFF.

This clonotype was recorded a few times. The CDR3 sequence is CASSTRDSTYGYTF. CDR3 nucleotides: TGTGCCAGTAGTACCCGGGACAGTACCTATGGCTACACCTTC. V usage is TRBV19 and J usage is TRBJ1-2, with 7 nucleotides matching TRBD1. The length of the CDR3 is 14 residues. Germline-derived CDR1 and CDR2 are LNHDA and SQIVND (reference sequence). Germline trimming cut 4 bases from V and 4 bases from J; bases unmatched to any gene: 6.

Worth noting for this clonotype: Germline is not matched at one junction end, which may reflect a read error. The chain links TRBV12-3 or TRBV12-4 to TRBJ2-3; D ambiguous. The CDR3 has 15 amino acids. CDR3 residues: CASSLNELGTDAQYF. Here the CDR3 DNA reads TGTGCCAGCAGTTTGAACGAACTGGGAACAGATGCGCAGTATTTT.

V and J are TRBV2 and TRBJ2-2; D unresolved. Germline V gene data show CDR1 as SNHLY and CDR2 as FYNNEI. The CDR3 has 14 residues. The germline V and J ends were trimmed by 6 bases and 7 bases, with 15 bases remaining between them. CDR3 in amino acids: CASRLGVIVGELFF. The CDR3 DNA sequence: TGTGCCAGCAGGCTAGGAGTAATTGTCGGGGAGCTGTTTTTT. Variable domain in full (rest from reference TRBV2 and TRBJ2-2): EPEVTQTPSHQVTQMGQEVILRCVPISNHLYFYWYRQILGQKVEFLVSFYNNEISEKSEIFDDQFSVERPDGSNFTLKIRSTKLEDSAMYFCASRLGVIVGELFFGEGSRLTVL.

This clonotype was counted only a few times. The CDR3 bases are TGCAGCGCCCGGACTAGCGGGATGGTCGAGCAGTACTTC. Amino acid sequence: CSARTSGMVEQYF. The V call is TRBV29-1, the J call TRBJ2-7; 12 positions agree with TRBD2. V shed 7 bases and J 6 bases; nucleotides not matched to a gene: 7. The CDR3 length is 13 residues. Germline values: CDR1 SQVTM, CDR2 ANQGSEA.

The chain has TRBV12-3 or TRBV12-4 and TRBJ2-5, with TRBD2 identical over 8 bases. J lost 11 bases, V lost 5 bases, and 7 bases had no gene match. CDR3 length: 12 amino acids. The CDR3 nucleotides read TGTGCCAGCAGTATCGGACTAGCAGATCAGTACTTC. This gives the protein CASSIGLADQYF.

The chain carries TRBV20-1 and TRBJ2-3; D possibly matches TRBD1 or TRBD2 (5 bases each). Trimming pared 3 bases from V and 1 base from J, leaving 14 bases between. This CDR3 region has 15 residues. Per the germline V gene, CDR1 is DFQATT and CDR2 is SNEGSKA (reference sequence). The CDR3 coding sequence is TGCAGTGCTAGCCCGGACCTGGGGGGCACAGATACGCAGTATTTT. This encodes CSASPDLGGTDTQYF.

Ten or more counts support this clonotype. This chain connects TRBV29-1 to TRBJ2-5, with 7 bases aligning to TRBD1. Germline CDR1 is SQVTM and CDR2 is ANQGSEA. The ends lost 6 bases at V and 2 bases at J; junction bases unmatched: 3. The CDR3 totals 12 residues. CDR3 region: CSVRQGQETQYF. As DNA, the CDR3 is TGCAGCGTAAGACAGGGACAAGAGACCCAGTACTTC.

The rearrangement joins TRBV30 to TRBJ2-3; TRBD2 matches 7 bases. After removal of 2 bases from V and 2 bases from J, the junction contained 10 bases not matched to a gene. This CDR3 is built from 16 residues. CDR1 and CDR2 from the germline V gene are GTSNPN and SVGIG (reference sequence). CDR3 residues: CAWSPTGLTVTDTQYF. Written as DNA, the CDR3 is TGTGCCTGGAGTCCCACGGGACTAACAGTCACAGATACGCAGTATTTT.